Described below is a single TCR beta chain sequence and its context. This record comes from a study of blood T cell repertoires in COVID-19. The study recruited people aged roughly 18 to 100 years across about two dozen US areas. Original processing notes: Estimated nucleated cell counts came from reference gene primer amplification. Assay used: immunoSEQ multiplex PCR; TCRdb lists only in-frame clones, some missing. V, J and clone size derive from that table, while D and trimming were established from the DNA sequence. Of fewer than 450,000 clones listed, 88% were seen once; the top ten hold 1.2%. This TCR was recovered from a young woman who had recovered from COVID-19. Material: PBMCs or T cells enriched from blood (not recorded which).

This CDR3 is CATSEGRSGQGNYGYTF. CDR3 DNA: TGTGCCACCAGTGAAGGTCGTTCGGGACAGGGGAACTATGGCTACACCTTC. The chain is built from TRBV24-1 and TRBJ1-2, with 10 bases lining up with TRBD1. Germline CDR1 KGHDR, CDR2 SFDVKD. This CDR3 has 17 amino acids. Trimming at V came to 4 bases and at J to 2 bases, leaving 9 bases not matched to a gene.